One sample yielded the 15 T cell receptor beta chains listed below, sequenced in a study of T cells in Graves' hyperthyroidism and ophthalmopathy. Amplification of TCR beta CDR3 regions used RNA as the template. HTBI primers were used for first-round RT-PCR of the TCR CDR3. TCRdb used MiXCR to reprocess the multiplex PCR reads, holding one entry per CDR3 protein. The table includes approximately 400,000 distinct CDR3 sequences, approximately 17% detected once. Sequencing was carried out using blood. These receptor sequences come from a man aged 18 to 30 with Graves' ophthalmopathy.

This clonotype was seen a few times. The V call is TRBV5-1, the J call TRBJ1-3; D gene uncertain. The V end was cut by 5 bases, the J end by 1 base, with 10 bases between. Germline CDR1 reads SGHRS; CDR2 reads YFSETQ. The CDR3 covers 14 residues. In DNA, the CDR3 is TGCGCCAGCAGGCGGGGATCATCTGGAAACACCATATATTTT. It codes for CASRRGSSGNTIYF. Full variable domain (outside the CDR3, taken from reference TRBV5-1 and TRBJ1-3): KAGVTQTPRYLIKTRGQQVTLSCSPISGHRSVSWYQQTPGQGLQFLFEYFSETQRNKGNFPGRFSGRQFSNSRSEMNVSTLELGDSALYLCASRRGSSGNTIYFGEGSWLTVV.

This clonotype was recorded many times. The chain is built from TRBV7-8 and TRBJ1-2; 7 bases map to TRBD1. Germline V gene lookup returns CDR1 SGHVS and CDR2 FQNEAQ. The J segment lost 5 bases and the V segment lost 2 bases, leaving 5 bases of the junction unmatched. CDR3 length equals 14 residues. CDR3: CASSLNRGEYGYTF. CDR3 DNA sequence: TGTGCCAGCAGCTTAAACAGGGGCGAGTATGGCTACACCTTC.

The chain carries TRBV4-2 and TRBJ1-5; no reliable D call. Trimming cost V 0 bases and J 4 bases, with 13 bases left between them. Germline CDR1 is LGHNA and CDR2 is YNFKEQ. The CDR3 is 16 amino acids. The DNA for the CDR3 is TGTGCCAGCAGCCAAGAAGGGATTGGGGAAAATCAGCCCCAGCATTTT. Its protein is CASSQEGIGENQPQHF.

This clonotype was counted many times. The V gene is TRBV2, the J gene TRBJ1-2, with D possibly matching TRBD1 (5 bases). The V gene's germline CDR1 is SNHLY and CDR2 FYNNEI. CDR3 length: 13 amino acids. Deletions cut 6 bases from V and 3 bases from J, with 11 bases between. The CDR3 coding sequence is TGTGCCAGCAGGGACCTAGGGGACTATGGCTACACCTTC. It codes for CASRDLGDYGYTF.

This clonotype was observed at least ten times. The V gene is TRBV2, the J gene TRBJ1-6, with D uncertain. Trimming left V 6 bases short and J 7 bases short, with 22 bases between. The CDR3 runs to 17 residues. Per germline, CDR1 SNHLY and CDR2 FYNNEI. The CDR3 sequence is CASRTQLQRAVNSPLHF. CDR3 coding DNA: TGTGCCAGCAGAACCCAGCTACAGCGGGCTGTCAATTCACCCCTCCACTTT.

The sample holds a few counts of this clonotype. V is TRBV5-6 and J is TRBJ2-1, with D perhaps given as TRBD1 or TRBD2 (5 bases each). Looked up from germline, CDR1 is SGHDT and CDR2 is YYEEEE. V lost 6 bases to trimming and J lost 8 bases, with 18 bases between them. The CDR3 runs 14 residues. The CDR3 sequence: CASTPDGGGDEQFF. As DNA, the CDR3 is TGTGCCAGCACCCCCGATGGGGGTGGTGATGAGCAGTTCTTC.

Many counts were recorded for this clonotype. The chain carries TRBV12-3 or TRBV12-4 and TRBJ1-4, with 12 bases matching TRBD1. V was pared by 7 bases and J by 0 bases, with 9 bases of the junction left unmatched. This CDR3 comprises 18 residues. Here the CDR3 reads CASTLGQGALSTNEKLFF. Written as DNA, the CDR3 is TGTGCCAGCACTCTGGGACAGGGGGCCTTATCAACTAATGAAAAACTGTTTTTT.

This chain joins TRBV27 and TRBJ1-2; TRBD1 matches 9 bases. Trimming at V came to 1 base and at J to 4 bases, leaving 4 bases not matched to a gene. The CDR3 totals 15 residues. The germline CDR1 and CDR2 sequences are MNHEY and SMNVEV (reference sequence). This CDR3 is CASSLLGQGTYGYTF. The CDR3 bases are TGTGCCAGCAGTTTATTGGGACAGGGAACCTATGGCTACACCTTC.

J is TRBJ1-6 and V is TRBV6-9, with D possibly matching TRBD1 (6 bases). The CDR3 totals 16 residues. V gave up 3 bases and J gave up 6 bases, with 15 bases separating them. Germline V gene sequence: CDR1 MNHGY, CDR2 SVAAGI. Here the CDR3 reads CASSYRGGLANSPLHF. Written as DNA, the CDR3 is TGTGCCAGCAGTTACCGGGGGGGCCTGGCTAATTCACCCCTCCACTTT.

This chain joins TRBV19 and TRBJ1-2; 7 nucleotides agree with TRBD1. Germline loops: CDR1 LNHDA, CDR2 SQIVND (reference sequence). Trimming removed 2 bases from V and 6 bases from J; junction bases left unmatched: 9. The CDR3 runs 15 residues. Here the CDR3 reads CASSISVQGTDGYTF. The CDR3 DNA is TGTGCCAGTAGTATATCGGTACAGGGGACGGATGGCTACACCTTC.

The sample holds many counts of this clonotype. The rearrangement links TRBV5-1 to TRBJ2-5; D call uncertain. V was clipped by 0 bases and J by 2 bases, with 8 bases between them. The CDR3 has 14 residues. CDR1 and CDR2 (germline): SGHRS, YFSETQ. The CDR3 reads CASSLVSGQETQYF. The CDR3 nucleotides read TGCGCCAGCAGCTTGGTCTCGGGTCAAGAGACCCAGTACTTC.

There are a few counts of this clonotype. The chain links TRBV6-1 to TRBJ2-1; D possibly corresponds to TRBD1 (6 bases). The V end lost 4 bases, the J end lost 4 bases, and 14 bases lay between the germline ends. Germline CDR1 is MNHNS and CDR2 is SASEGT. The CDR3 runs to 15 residues. The CDR3 reads CASSAGTSEYNEQFF. CDR3 nucleotides: TGTGCCAGCAGTGCCGGGACATCCGAATACAATGAGCAGTTCTTC.

This chain uses TRBV18 with TRBJ2-3; D not resolved. V dropped 5 bases and J dropped 6 bases, with 6 bases sitting between them. Germline CDR1 reads KGHSH; CDR2 reads LQKENI. The length of the CDR3 is 11 residues. The CDR3 reads CASSNGDTQYF. CDR3 nucleotides: TGTGCCAGCTCAAATGGGGATACGCAGTATTTT.

This clonotype was picked up many times. This rearrangement joins TRBV18 to TRBJ2-5; no firm D call. CDR3 length: 14 residues. Germline values: CDR1 KGHSH, CDR2 LQKENI. The germline V and J ends were trimmed by 3 bases and 5 bases, with 13 bases remaining between them. The CDR3 sequence is CASSPAYNEETQYF. CDR3 in DNA: TGTGCCAGCTCACCCGCCTATAACGAGGAGACCCAGTACTTC.

This chain joins TRBV5-1 and TRBJ2-2; either TRBD1 or TRBD2 may fit D (5 bases each). CDR3 length equals 14 residues. Trimming left V 7 bases short and J 0 bases short, with 10 bases between. Germline CDR1 SGHRS, CDR2 YFSETQ. The CDR3 DNA reads TGCGCCAGCGGGACCGCAGCGAACACCGGGGAGCTGTTTTTT. It yields the protein CASGTAANTGELFF.